This T cell receptor (beta chain) appears in the sequencing data of a study of cytotoxic CD8 clonotypes in ibrutinib-treated CLL. Looking at the study overall: In all, about 11 patients were relapsed/refractory, approximately 16 were treatment-naive and roughly 18 were IGHV unmutated.

Notes on this clone: Its antigen is not known.

Germline V gene lookup returns CDR1 MNHNY and CDR2 SVGAGI (reference sequence). V gave up 8 bases and J gave up 0 bases, with 17 bases separating them. The CDR3 contains 16 residues. This table comes from immunoSEQ multiplex PCR, and its TCRdb copy is limited to in-frame clones, with some not included. The top ten hold 5.5% to 7% of the sample, which has 200,000 to 250,000 clones, just over 70% seen once. Study-level findings and limits: Upon ibrutinib response clonality rose, and upon progression it fell back toward baseline.

The sequenced sample was PBMCs, obtained after 12 months of ibrutinib treatment. The TCR comes from a human donor with chronic lymphocytic leukemia. The chain recombines TRBV6-6 with TRBJ1-3; D is perhaps TRBD1 (5 bases). CDR3 sequence: CASGGLGVYSGNTIYF. The CDR3 DNA sequence: TGTGCCAGCGGGGGACTGGGGGTCTACTCTGGAAACACCATATATTTT.